The 8 T cell receptor beta chains reported below all come from one sample, sequenced in a study of T cell repertoires in cytomegalovirus infection (dated by TCRdb to about 2019). According to the study, the label for this sample's treatment or condition signals: in vitro stimulation with specific CMV peptide epitopes to enrich CMV-specific T cells. These reads were obtained on an Illumina HiSeq 1500. TCRdb passed the public sequencing reads through fastp at Q25 and MiXCR, retaining productive beta sequences. Rows with a matching CDR3 protein are joined into one entry that keeps the most common DNA and genes. The sample profile shows about 830,000 distinct CDR3 sequences; roughly 33% of them were found once. The ten biggest clones cover 9.5% to 15% of the sample. The antigens these receptors bind are not known. Sequences were derived from cultured CD8+ T cells from PBMCs, sampled from culture after CMV antigen stimulation. These receptor sequences come from a human donor in good health (CMV status not recorded). Some clones in this sample may be carry-over from other donors' samples.

This clonotype was seen a handful of times. V and J are TRBV6-6 and TRBJ2-3; TRBD2 matches at 9 bases. V shed 3 bases and J 3 bases; nucleotides not matched to a gene: 10. Germline CDR1 reads MNHNY; CDR2 reads SVGAGI (reference sequence). This CDR3 comprises 17 residues. CDR3 in DNA: TGTGCCAGCAGTTATGGGGCGGGGGGGCAGTCAACAGATACGCAGTATTTT. It codes for CASSYGAGGQSTDTQYF.

This clonotype was observed a handful of times. J is TRBJ1-2 and V is TRBV15; the D gene is possibly TRBD1 (5 bases). V dropped 9 bases and J dropped 4 bases, with 12 bases sitting between them. The CDR3 runs to 12 residues. Per the germline V gene, CDR1 is LNHNV and CDR2 is YYDKDF (reference sequence). The chain's CDR3 is CATWGDPYGYTF. For the CDR3, the DNA is TGTGCCACGTGGGGGGACCCCTATGGCTACACCTTC.

About this clonotype itself: At one end, the junction sequence differs from germline, possibly due to a read error. The rearrangement joins TRBV2 to TRBJ1-1; a weak D match, TRBD1 (6 bases). The CDR3 is 15 residues long. CDR1 is SNHLY, CDR2 FYNNEI, per germline. The CDR3 loop is CASSVEGGWWTEAIF. In nucleotides, the CDR3 is TGTGCCAGCAGTGTCGAGGGGGGGTGGTGGACTGAAGCTATCTTT.

This clonotype appeared a few times. The CDR3 sequence: CATSRAQAGGYGYTF. In DNA form, the CDR3 reads TGTGCCACCAGCAGAGCGCAGGCGGGAGGCTATGGCTACACCTTC. The V gene is TRBV15, the J gene TRBJ1-2; no definite D call. The CDR3 runs to 15 residues. V was cut by 1 base and J by 4 bases, with 13 bases left in between. The V gene's germline CDR1 is LNHNV and CDR2 YYDKDF (reference sequence).

The table lists this clonotype with a few counts. The CDR3 DNA is TGTGCCAGTAGTACCACAGGGGGCGGGGAAGATCAGCCCCAGCATTTT. Translating it yields CASSTTGGGEDQPQHF. The chain links TRBV19 to TRBJ1-5; TRBD1 matches at 9 bases. Germline CDR1 and CDR2: LNHDA and SQIVND (reference sequence). V lost 4 bases and J lost 5; bases outside the gene matches: 9. This CDR3 comprises 16 residues.

Ten or more counts support this clonotype. The gene calls are TRBV7-2 and TRBJ2-4; TRBD2 matches 8 bases. CDR3 length: 16 amino acids. Germline V CDR1 and CDR2: SGHTA, FQGNSA. V gave up 5 bases and J gave up 0 bases; unmatched junction bases: 6. The CDR3 DNA reads as TGTGCCAGCAGCCGGGGGGGCCTTCTAGCCAAAAACATTCAGTACTTC. It codes for CASSRGGLLAKNIQYF.

This clonotype came up a few times. The rearrangement joins TRBV6-6 to TRBJ2-1, with D maybe TRBD1 (5 bases). This CDR3 is 15 amino acids long. Germline assignment: CDR1 MNHNY and CDR2 SVGAGI (reference sequence). V lost 4 bases and J 8 bases, leaving 18 bases between the germline ends. In DNA form, the CDR3 reads TGTGCCAGCAGTTCCCCAGACAGCCGTACCCATGAGCAGTTCTTC. This translates into CASSSPDSRTHEQFF.

This clonotype was seen a handful of times. The chain uses TRBV27 and TRBJ2-5; D unresolved. The CDR3 runs 14 residues. Trimming took off 2 bases at V and 1 base at J, with 8 bases between the two ends. Germline V gene lookup returns CDR1 MNHEY and CDR2 SMNVEV (reference sequence). The CDR3 nucleotides read TGTGCCAGCAGTTTAGACCAGACCCAAGAGACCCAGTACTTC. Its translation: CASSLDQTQETQYF.